This T cell receptor beta chain was documented in a study of beta chain features in type 1 diabetes. Germline CDR1 and CDR2: GTSNPN and SVGIG (reference sequence). This CDR3 comprises 16 residues. The V gene lost 2 bases and the J gene lost 7 bases, with 18 bases spanning the gap. Regarding the study as a whole: TCRB CDR3s from Type 1 diabetes patients were moderately but significantly shorter in all four CD4+ subsets.

The sample holds a few counts of this clone. Its antigen is currently unknown. Every isolated RNA sample was fully reverse transcribed, so sequencing captured expressed TCRB transcripts. Repertoires were generated with immunoSEQ multiplex PCR, while TCRdb's copy carries only in-frame clones and drops some. Here the sample spans 300,000 to 350,000 clones, approximately 10% being singletons. The sequencing input was central memory CD4+ T cells from blood. This clonotype was sampled from a man aged 30-40 years with type 1 diabetes. This chain joins TRBV30 and TRBJ1-6; possibly TRBD1 for D (5 bases). The CDR3 DNA reads TGTGCCTGGAGTCAACCGAGGGACGGGGCGAATTCACCCCTCCACTTT. It translates to CAWSQPRDGANSPLHF.